This TCR beta chain was identified during a study of cytomegalovirus exposure and HLA in healthy donors. Study-level points and caveats: Most TCR sequences were rare, but some public TCRs occurred in many donors. The classifier reportedly diagnosed cytomegalovirus status with high specificity and sensitivity. Previously analyzed data showed that most TCR beta V segments were productive at a frequency of about 90% or about 30%.

The ends were cut back, 6 bases at V and 4 bases at J, with 18 bases in the middle. The germline V gene has CDR1 MNHNS and CDR2 SASEGT. The CDR3 is 15 amino acids. In regard to this clone: Its antigen is not known.

The PCR had 60 Vbeta and 13 Jbeta primers. Under the authors' procedure: Counted up in a later analysis, unique TCR beta chains came to some 72 million, with around 9.9 million shared. The assay was immunoSEQ multiplex PCR, and TCRdb's table has in-frame clones only and misses some. D and trimming come from the DNA, and the V and J calls and clone size come from that table. The data contain about 170,000 clones, 85% of them seen just once; the ten biggest clones take up 1%. Specimen: PBMCs. This sequence joins TRBV6-1 and TRBJ1-1, with D unresolved. The receptor was derived from a boy aged 2 to 10 in good health and CMV-seronegative. In DNA form, the CDR3 reads TGTGCCAGCAGGAGGACCGTAAGCGGTTTCACTGAAGCTTTCTTT. The encoded protein is CASRRTVSGFTEAFF.